This TCR beta chain comes out of a study of blood T cell repertoires in COVID-19 (TCRdb year 2020). About the investigation overall: Collaborator samples came from the United States, Italy and Spain and covered acute and convalescent phases of COVID-19. The material from the prospective study consisted of cDNA or gDNA derived from T cells, B-cell-depleted T cells, or PBMCs. The dataset comprised deeply sampled blood TCRbeta repertoires from subjects exposed to, actively infected with, or recovered from COVID-19. The repertoires were released in a freely available public database meant as a resource for research on the immune response to SARS-CoV-2. Samples were obtained from the ongoing ImmuneRACE study (first 160 participants) and from 1,200 or so subjects provided by 6 global collaborators. The sample metadata nearly always contained a de-identified subject ID, COVID-19 status, age in years and sex. Where available, HLA class I and class II types were taken from metadata supplied by the sample provider and were not determined by assay-based typing.

Broader findings and caveats from the paper: How much clinical and demographic metadata was included differed by source and by participant, and the metadata was provided uncurated.

The CDR3 covers 13 residues, taking in both the cysteine and the phenylalanine. The sequence is cut down to CDR3 DNA, 39 bases in frame from base 1. At the junction V is shortened by 5 bases and J by 3 bases; bases outside the gene matches: 3. Via the germline V gene (reference sequence), CDR1 is SEHNR and CDR2 FQNEAQ. To note about this clone: Its antigen remains unidentified. No base quality values were provided; no much bigger clone lies one nucleotide off.

At one collaborating source in Seattle, patients were enrolled during active infection and were followed longitudinally through the course of disease. Each collaborating institution followed its own protocols to collect whole blood in K2EDTA tubes. For TCRbeta analysis, collaborator samples were shipped as frozen whole blood, as isolated PBMCs, or as DNA extracted from either sample type. TCRbeta CDR3 regions were amplified from genomic DNA using the immunoSEQ Assay, a bias-controlled multiplex PCR. The study's own analysis went as follows. The number of nucleated cells in each sample was estimated from the amplification of reference gene primers within the assay. To quantify the absolute abundance of each unique TCRbeta CDR3 rearrangement, sequence reads were collapsed and filtered. For each sample, productive Simpson clonality was calculated by taking the square root of Simpson's diversity index across productive rearrangements. TCRdb limited this immuneACCESS table to in-frame rearrangements with V and J called. A share of clones is missing; checked studies link under half to unresolved V genes, and the rest is unexplained. D and trimming were read from the DNA, whereas the V and J calls and clone size are those reported in that table. The sample data list around 250,000 clones, and 90% of these were observed just once. The ten most abundant clones make up under 2.5% of the sample.

In this chain, TRBV7-9 is recombined with TRBJ1-2, with TRBD1 matching 7 junction bases. This clonotype was obtained from an older woman with COVID-19, enrolled during active disease. Material for sequencing was peripheral blood. The CDR3 protein: CASSTGTDYGYTF. The sequenced DNA: TGTGCCAGCAGCACCGGGACAGACTATGGCTACACCTTC.